This T cell receptor beta chain is drawn from a study of blood T cell repertoires in COVID-19. Profiled with immunoSEQ multiplex PCR; TCRdb holds only in-frame clones, not every one. This sample has around 200,000 clones; around 84% occur once, and the top ten carry roughly a sixth. Two negative PCRs, clearance, or symptom resolution were required of recovered Cohort 3 donors. Germline CDR1 and CDR2: SQVTM and ANQGSEA. The CDR3 totals 13 residues. Trimming took off 7 bases at V and 5 bases at J, with 17 bases between the two ends. Material: PBMCs or T cells enriched from blood (not recorded which). The chain uses TRBV29-1 and TRBJ1-1, with D perhaps matching TRBD1 (5 bases). This TCR came from a man aged 40-55 years who had recovered from COVID-19. The CDR3 coding sequence is TGCAGCGCCTTTCTTCCAGGGAGGACTGAAGCTTTCTTT. Encoded protein: CSAFLPGRTEAFF.